The clone carrying this T cell receptor beta chain was seen repeatedly, ten times or more. Antigen specificity is unknown. The data were obtained in a study of T cell repertoires in cytomegalovirus infection. Whole-study findings and limits: Totalled public TCR beta family frequency picked out people who carried CMV plus the relevant HLA. HLA-C-restricted CMV-specific TCR beta clonotypes were dominant in the ex vivo response.

The CDR3 totals 15 residues. Germline V CDR1 and CDR2: SGHVS, FNYEAQ. Trimming removed 5 bases from V and 2 bases from J; junction bases left unmatched: 7. TCRdb re-analysed the reads in MiXCR, keeping a single row per CDR3 protein. The table includes around 340,000 distinct CDR3 sequences, just under 30% detected once. The sequence came from a human donor in good health (CMV status not recorded). Some clones in this sample may be carry-over from other donors' samples. This chain connects TRBV7-6 to TRBJ1-1, with 8 bases identical to TRBD1. This material consisted of cultured PBMCs, taken from culture after CMV antigen stimulation. CDR3: CASSQNRGENTEAFF. DNA of the CDR3: TGTGCCAGCAGCCAAAACAGGGGGGAAAACACTGAAGCTTTCTTT.